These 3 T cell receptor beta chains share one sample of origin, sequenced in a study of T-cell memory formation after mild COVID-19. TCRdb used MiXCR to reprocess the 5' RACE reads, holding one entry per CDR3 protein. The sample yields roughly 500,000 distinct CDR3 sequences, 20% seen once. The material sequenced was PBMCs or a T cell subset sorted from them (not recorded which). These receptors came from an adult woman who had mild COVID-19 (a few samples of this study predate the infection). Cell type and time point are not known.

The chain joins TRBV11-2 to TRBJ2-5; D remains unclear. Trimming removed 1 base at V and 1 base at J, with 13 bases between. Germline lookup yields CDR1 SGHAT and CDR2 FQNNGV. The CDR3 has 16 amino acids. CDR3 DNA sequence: TGTGCCAGCAGCTTAGGGCTGAATCCAAGCCAAGAGACCCAGTACTTC. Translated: CASSLGLNPSQETQYF.

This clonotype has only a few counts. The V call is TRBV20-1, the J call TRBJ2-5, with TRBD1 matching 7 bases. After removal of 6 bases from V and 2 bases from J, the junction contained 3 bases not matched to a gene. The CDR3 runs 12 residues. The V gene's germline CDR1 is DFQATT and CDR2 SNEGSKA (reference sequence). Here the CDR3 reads CSATDRQETQYF. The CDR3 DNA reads TGCAGTGCCACGGACAGGCAAGAGACCCAGTACTTC.

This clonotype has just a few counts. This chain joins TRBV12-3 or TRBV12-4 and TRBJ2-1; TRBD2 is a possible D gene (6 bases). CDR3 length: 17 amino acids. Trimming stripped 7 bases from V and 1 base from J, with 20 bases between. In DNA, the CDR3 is TGTGCCAGCACCCTCTCGTGGGGAGCGGGTTCCTACAATGAGCAGTTCTTC. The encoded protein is CASTLSWGAGSYNEQFF.